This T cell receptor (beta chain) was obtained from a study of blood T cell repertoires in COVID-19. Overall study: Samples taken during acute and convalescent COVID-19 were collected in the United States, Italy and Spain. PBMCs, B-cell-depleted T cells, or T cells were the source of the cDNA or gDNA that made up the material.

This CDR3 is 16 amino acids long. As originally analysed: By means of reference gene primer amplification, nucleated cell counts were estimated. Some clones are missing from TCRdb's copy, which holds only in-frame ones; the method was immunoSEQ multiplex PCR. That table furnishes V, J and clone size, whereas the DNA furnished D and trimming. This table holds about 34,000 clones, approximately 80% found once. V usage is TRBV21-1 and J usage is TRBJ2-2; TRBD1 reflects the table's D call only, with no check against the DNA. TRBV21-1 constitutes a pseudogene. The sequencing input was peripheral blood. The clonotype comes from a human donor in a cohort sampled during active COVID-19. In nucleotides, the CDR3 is TGTGCCAGCAGCAGCGGGACAGGGTCAGCCACCGGGGAGCTGTTTTTT. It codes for CASSSGTGSATGELFF.